These 7 T cell receptor beta chains originate from one sample sequenced in a study of T cells in Graves' hyperthyroidism and ophthalmopathy. Amplification targeted TCR beta CDR3 regions from RNA transcripts. In the first-round RT-PCR of the TCR CDR3, the HTBI primer set was used. TCRdb ran MiXCR on the multiplex PCR reads and lists one entry per CDR3 protein. The sample shows 380,000 or so distinct CDR3 sequences, more than 11% of them seen only once. Material: blood. Receptors were obtained from a woman aged 25 to 39 with Graves' hyperthyroidism.

The chain joins TRBV20-1 to TRBJ2-1; 7 bases match TRBD2. Per germline, CDR1 DFQATT and CDR2 SNEGSKA (reference sequence). The junction had 17 bases not matched to a gene; V was cut back by 2 bases and J by 7 bases. The CDR3 extends over 17 amino acids. CDR3 in amino acids: CSARIGLSGFAVNEQFF. CDR3 coding DNA: TGCAGTGCTAGAATCGGTCTTAGCGGGTTTGCGGTAAATGAGCAGTTCTTC.

The V and J genes are TRBV5-4 and TRBJ1-4, with 8 bases lining up with TRBD1. The CDR3 has 14 amino acids. Germline lookup yields CDR1 SGHNT and CDR2 YYREEE (reference sequence). V shed 1 base and J 8 bases; nucleotides not matched to a gene: 4. The CDR3 here is CASSLTGGAEKLFF. Written as DNA, the CDR3 is TGTGCCAGCAGCTTGACAGGGGGAGCGGAAAAACTGTTTTTT.

This clonotype was seen many times. CDR3 region: CSAVQGKGEKLFF. DNA of the CDR3: TGCAGTGCTGTACAGGGAAAGGGCGAAAAACTGTTTTTT. The chain recombines TRBV20-1 with TRBJ1-4; D perhaps matches TRBD1 (6 bases). Germline lookup yields CDR1 DFQATT and CDR2 SNEGSKA (reference sequence). The length of the CDR3 is 13 residues. Trimming stripped 5 bases from V and 8 bases from J, with 15 bases between.

This clonotype was observed a few times. The rearrangement links TRBV20-1 to TRBJ1-5; unclear D gene. Germline-derived CDR1 and CDR2 are DFQATT and SNEGSKA (reference sequence). V lost 0 bases and J 0 bases, leaving 9 bases between the germline ends. The CDR3 contains 15 residues. CDR3 sequence: CSARDGGNSNQPQHF. The CDR3 coding sequence is TGCAGTGCTAGAGATGGAGGGAATAGCAATCAGCCCCAGCATTTT.

This clonotype was seen a few times. CDR3 in amino acids: CASSLTGGAGNEQFF. The CDR3 bases are TGTGCCAGCAGCCTGACAGGGGGCGCGGGCAATGAGCAGTTCTTC. The chain combines TRBV3-1 with TRBJ2-1, with TRBD1 identical over 10 bases. The length of the CDR3 is 15 residues. J was trimmed by 6 bases and V by 4 bases; bases with no gene match: 6. Germline loops: CDR1 LGHDT, CDR2 YNNKEL (reference sequence).

V is TRBV18 and J is TRBJ2-5; no firm D call. Trimming pared 8 bases from V and 5 bases from J, leaving 15 bases between. Germline V gene sequence: CDR1 KGHSH, CDR2 LQKENI. The CDR3 has 13 amino acids. The CDR3 sequence is CASHRNHLETQYF. As DNA, the CDR3 is TGTGCCAGCCACCGAAACCACCTGGAGACCCAGTACTTC.

This clonotype came up many times. The rearrangement joins TRBV7-9 to TRBJ1-5; 7 bases align to TRBD1. CDR3 length: 16 amino acids. CDR1 and CDR2 (germline): SEHNR, FQNEAQ (reference sequence). The trim removed 5 bases at V and 5 bases at J, leaving 12 bases unmatched. The CDR3, as DNA: TGTGCCAGCAGCCGCGACAGGGACGGCCTGTATCAGCCCCAGCATTTT. Protein: CASSRDRDGLYQPQHF.